A single sample is the source of the 23 T cell receptor beta chains below, sequenced in a study of OX40 agonist ivuxolimab in advanced cancers. This table comes from immunoSEQ multiplex PCR, and its TCRdb copy is limited to in-frame clones, with some not included. The sample records about 19,000 clones, around 80% being singletons. The sample was CD4+ or CD8+ T cells sorted from blood, taken in a trial of the OX40 agonist ivuxolimab. All receptors come from an adult with an advanced solid tumor such as melanoma, head and neck, liver or kidney cancer.

The V gene is TRBV6-4, the J gene TRBJ2-2; D not resolved. The CDR3 loop spans 14 amino acids. CDR1 is MRHNA and CDR2 is SNTAGT in the germline V gene. V gave up 5 bases and J gave up 6 bases, with 13 bases separating them. The CDR3 is CASSLGSSPGELFF. The CDR3 nucleotides are TGTGCCAGCAGTCTGGGTAGCTCTCCCGGGGAGCTGTTTTTT.

The chain links TRBV2 to TRBJ2-4, with TRBD2 identical over 11 bases. With V trimmed by 3 bases and J by 0 bases, 7 bases remained unmatched. Germline V gives CDR1 SNHLY, CDR2 FYNNEI. The CDR3 is 18 residues long. The CDR3 DNA reads as TGTGCCAGCAGTGATCCCGGGACTAGCGGAATAGCCAAAAACATTCAGTACTTC. This sequence encodes CASSDPGTSGIAKNIQYF.

This clone showed up just once. The gene calls are TRBV9 and TRBJ2-7; maybe TRBD1 (6 bases). The CDR3 extends over 13 amino acids. The V end was cut by 4 bases, the J end by 0 bases, with 8 bases between. Germline assignment: CDR1 SGDLS and CDR2 YYNGEE. CDR3 sequence: CASSQGSSYEQYF. The CDR3 coding sequence is TGTGCCAGCAGCCAGGGGAGCTCCTACGAGCAGTACTTC. The variable domain in full, completed from reference TRBV9 and TRBJ2-7, reads DSGVTQTPKHLITATGQRVTLRCSPRSGDLSVYWYQQSLDQGLQFLIQYYNGEERAKGNILERFSAQQFPDLHSELNLSSLELGDSALYFCASSQGSSYEQYFGPGTRLTVT.

This clone was found a few times. The chain employs TRBV4-3 and TRBJ1-5; weak D call: TRBD1 (5 bases). Germline lookup yields CDR1 LGHNA and CDR2 YSLEER. V shed 1 base and J shed 2 bases, with 9 bases lying between them. The CDR3 sequence is 15 residues long. CDR3 amino acids: CASSQGDRGNQPQHF. The CDR3 DNA is TGCGCCAGCAGCCAAGGGGACCGGGGCAATCAGCCCCAGCATTTT.

This chain uses TRBV7-2 with TRBJ2-7, with D perhaps given as TRBD1 or TRBD2 (5 bases each). CDR1 is SGHTA and CDR2 is FQGNSA in the germline V gene. Trimming stripped 10 bases from V and 2 bases from J, with 18 bases between. CDR3 length equals 14 residues. This CDR3 is CATSPTGPAYEQYF. DNA for the CDR3: TGTGCCACCTCCCCGACGGGACCGGCCTACGAGCAGTACTTC.

This chain links TRBV12-5 with TRBJ1-1; the match to TRBD1 covers 7 bases. The germline CDR1 and CDR2 sequences are LGHNT and FRNRAP. This CDR3 is 15 amino acids long. Trimming cost V 2 bases and J 4 bases; bases outside gene matches: 7. The CDR3: CASGLQGGASTEAFF. The CDR3 DNA sequence: TGTGCTAGTGGTTTGCAGGGGGGGGCGAGCACTGAAGCTTTCTTT.

The chain couples TRBV25-1 to TRBJ2-7; 10 bases match TRBD2. The germline V gene encodes CDR1 MGHDK and CDR2 SYGVNS. J was trimmed by 7 bases and V by 5 bases; bases with no gene match: 5. This CDR3 is 13 amino acids long. The CDR3 region has the DNA TGTGCCAGCAGTTACACGGGACTAGCGGAGCAGTACTTC. This codes for CASSYTGLAEQYF.

The rearrangement uses TRBV9 and TRBJ2-7; the D is unclear. Germline V gene sequence: CDR1 SGDLS, CDR2 YYNGEE. The CDR3 length is 12 residues. The V end was cut by 3 bases, the J end by 6 bases, with 10 bases between. CDR3 DNA: TGTGCCAGCAGCGGCATTGGGATCGAGCAGTACTTC. Protein sequence: CASSGIGIEQYF. The full variable domain, in which reference TRBV9 and TRBJ2-7 provide the parts outside the CDR3, is DSGVTQTPKHLITATGQRVTLRCSPRSGDLSVYWYQQSLDQGLQFLIQYYNGEERAKGNILERFSAQQFPDLHSELNLSSLELGDSALYFCASSGIGIEQYFGPGTRLTVT.

The V gene is TRBV7-8, the J gene TRBJ2-7; 9 bases agree with TRBD1. Unmatched junction bases numbered 9, after V lost 4 bases and J lost 5 bases. There are 15 residues in the CDR3. The germline V gene encodes CDR1 SGHVS and CDR2 FQNEAQ. CDR3 nucleotide sequence: TGTGCCAGCAGCTCCCGGACAGGGGAGGTAAACGAGCAGTACTTC. Translated, it gives CASSSRTGEVNEQYF. The full variable domain, rest sourced from reference TRBV7-8 and TRBJ2-7, is GAGVSQSPRYKVAKRGQDVALRCDPISGHVSLFWYQQALGQGPEFLTYFQNEAQLDKSGLPSDRFFAERPEGSVSTLKIQRTQQEDSAVYLCASSSRTGEVNEQYFGPGTRLTVT.

The genes are TRBV9 and TRBJ2-1; D not certain. Germline V lookup: CDR1 SGDLS, CDR2 YYNGEE. The CDR3 extends over 14 amino acids. The germline V and J ends were trimmed by 0 bases and 4 bases, with 8 bases remaining between them. CDR3 amino acids: CASSVGQVYNEQFF. The CDR3 DNA is TGTGCCAGCAGCGTAGGGCAGGTTTACAATGAGCAGTTCTTC.

The rearrangement links TRBV9 to TRBJ2-1; the D gene is possibly TRBD1 (5 bases). The CDR3 extends over 14 amino acids. Trimming stripped 3 bases from V and 0 bases from J, with 7 bases between. Germline-derived CDR1 and CDR2 are SGDLS and YYNGEE. CDR3 coding DNA: TGTGCCAGCAGCGCAGGGTCCTCCTACAATGAGCAGTTCTTC. Translation gives CASSAGSSYNEQFF.

The table lists this clone with a count of one. The genes are TRBV7-6 and TRBJ1-2, with a weak D call TRBD1 (6 bases). V was shortened by 4 bases and J by 5 bases, with 17 bases between the two germline ends. This CDR3 has 15 residues. Germline V CDR1 and CDR2: SGHVS, FNYEAQ. CDR3 DNA: TGTGCCAGCAGCTCCGAGGGGGGTTTCTTTTATGGCTACACCTTC. Amino acid sequence: CASSSEGGFFYGYTF.

The chain combines TRBV7-9 with TRBJ1-4, with D possibly TRBD1 on 5 matching bases. Trimming pared 5 bases from V and 4 bases from J, leaving 14 bases between. This CDR3 region has 15 residues. CDR1 SEHNR and CDR2 FQNEAQ come from the germline V gene (reference sequence). This chain's CDR3 is CASSPGGRFNEKLFF. The CDR3 bases are TGTGCCAGCAGCCCTGGGGGACGGTTTAATGAAAAACTGTTTTTT.

J is TRBJ1-2 and V is TRBV5-4; no clear D gene. The V gene's germline CDR1 is SGHNT and CDR2 YYREEE (reference sequence). Between the trimmed V and J ends, which lost 4 bases and 0 bases, there was a span of 7 bases. The CDR3 loop spans 13 amino acids. As DNA, the CDR3 is TGTGCCAGCAGCCTGGGTTCTAACTATGGCTACACCTTC. Translating it yields CASSLGSNYGYTF.

The rearrangement joins TRBV27 to TRBJ1-2, with a possible D match to TRBD1 (6 bases). The V gene lost 4 bases and the J gene lost 4 bases, with 19 bases spanning the gap. This CDR3 region has 16 residues. Germline assignment: CDR1 MNHEY and CDR2 SMNVEV (reference sequence). The CDR3 nucleotides read TGTGCCAGCAGTTCTAACCCCGGGACATGGATCTATGGCTACACCTTC. Residues: CASSSNPGTWIYGYTF.

The genes are TRBV19 and TRBJ2-5, with D maybe TRBD1 (6 bases). The germline V gene has CDR1 LNHDA and CDR2 SQIVND (reference sequence). Trimming removed 1 base from V and 5 bases from J, with 14 bases in between. This CDR3 has 15 residues. CDR3 residues: CASSIGVTGGETQYF. The CDR3 nucleotides are TGTGCCAGTAGTATAGGGGTGACAGGCGGGGAGACCCAGTACTTC.

The genes are TRBV6-1 and TRBJ1-5; unclear D gene. V was cut by 10 bases and J by 8 bases, with 18 bases left in between. The CDR3 runs 13 residues. Germline values: CDR1 MNHNS, CDR2 SASEGT. CDR3 sequence reads: CATRTEVKEPQHF. The CDR3 DNA is TGTGCCACCAGGACGGAGGTAAAGGAGCCCCAGCATTTT.

This clone was observed once. The genes are TRBV4-1 and TRBJ2-7; perhaps TRBD2 as D (7 bases). The V end lost 0 bases, the J end lost 5 bases, and 17 bases lay between the germline ends. This CDR3 comprises 16 residues. Germline CDR1 is MGHRA and CDR2 is YSYEKL. CDR3 sequence (DNA): TGCGCCAGCAGCCAAGACGGTGTAGGGGGGGCTGACGAGCAGTACTTC. As protein: CASSQDGVGGADEQYF.

This clone counts as medium-sized. The CDR3 DNA sequence: TGTGCCTGGAGCGACTCCCCGGGTGAAAAACTGTTTTTT. Its translation is CAWSDSPGEKLFF. The rearrangement links TRBV30 to TRBJ1-4; D is uncertain. The length of the CDR3 is 13 residues. The V and J ends lost 3 bases and 7 bases respectively, with 12 bases between them. Germline V lookup: CDR1 GTSNPN, CDR2 SVGIG (reference sequence).

This chain joins TRBV7-9 and TRBJ2-7; no clear D. The CDR3 contains 14 residues. Germline V CDR1 and CDR2: SEHNR, FQNEAQ (reference sequence). V dropped 5 bases and J dropped 3 bases, with 14 bases sitting between them. CDR3 loop: CASSPSSEYYEQYF. The CDR3 DNA sequence: TGTGCCAGCAGCCCGAGCTCTGAGTACTACGAGCAGTACTTC.

The V and J genes are TRBV25-1 and TRBJ2-2; 7 bases line up with TRBD2. The germline gives CDR1 MGHDK, CDR2 SYGVNS. The CDR3 loop spans 15 amino acids. Trimming removed 1 base from V and 3 bases from J; junction bases left unmatched: 2. CDR3 loop: CASSESGRDTGELFF. The CDR3 DNA reads as TGTGCCAGCAGTGAATCAGGGAGGGACACCGGGGAGCTGTTTTTT.

The rearrangement links TRBV9 to TRBJ1-2; possible D gene TRBD1, 5 bases. The V end lost 7 bases, the J end lost 5 bases, and 18 bases lay between the germline ends. In germline, CDR1 is SGDLS, CDR2 YYNGEE. The length of the CDR3 is 14 residues. The CDR3 DNA sequence: TGTGCCAGCGGACGATCGGGGGTGCGATATGGCTACACCTTC. Protein: CASGRSGVRYGYTF.

V gene TRBV2 combines with J gene TRBJ1-5; unclear D gene. The germline V and J ends were trimmed by 2 bases and 8 bases, with 10 bases remaining between them. The CDR3 sequence is 13 residues long. From germline, CDR1 is SNHLY and CDR2 FYNNEI. Written as DNA, the CDR3 is TGTGCCAGCAGTGAATTAACGGCCGAGCCCCAGCATTTT. Its translation is CASSELTAEPQHF.